The source of this T cell receptor (beta chain) is a study of T cells in tuberculosis (dated by TCRdb to between 2017 and 2018). About the full investigation: To characterize T cells specific for the mycobacterial lipid antigen glucose monomycolate (GMM), the study used CD1B tetramers together with high-throughput TCR immunosequencing. Study-wide findings and limitations: T cells binding the CD1B-GMM tetramer with low affinity may have been missed by the stringent sort gate.

PBMC were thawed, rested overnight, stained with GMM-loaded CD1B tetramer, a Live/Dead dye and anti-CD3, and then sorted on a FACS Aria II. C32 glucose monomycolate purified from Rhodococcus equi was loaded onto CD1B tetramers. Before cryopreservation, the PBMC used for tetramer sorting had been depleted of CD14-expressing monocytes as part of a separate study. Approximately 96,000 tetramer-negative cells were sorted from each donor and analyzed alongside the tetramer-positive cells. Antigen-specific T cells were sorted from four healthy South African adults using GMM-loaded CD1B tetramers. At the junction V is shortened by 2 bases and J by 3 bases; bases outside the gene matches: 4. Including cysteine and phenylalanine, the CDR3 has 16 amino acids. Only the CDR3 DNA is retained, 48 bases long and in frame from the first base. From a lookup of the germline V gene, CDR1 and CDR2 are MNHEY and SVGAGI.

Regarding this clone: The record has no base qualities; no much larger clone is one base away.

TCR-alpha and TCR-beta chains were sequenced unpaired, so chain pairing information was not available. TCR libraries were generated with the immunoSEQ multiplex PCR assay, using TCR-beta and/or TCR-alpha/delta assays for each sample. The amplified TCR libraries were sequenced on the Illumina high-throughput platform. Concerning the study's data processing: Clustering and dimensionality reduction relied on pairwise TCRdist distances among GMM-specific receptors from T cells that were either sorted ex vivo or expanded in vitro. Sequence motifs defined by gene usage and CDR3 content were checked for enrichment by comparing tetramer-positive and tetramer-negative populations. TCRdb obtained this table from immuneACCESS and retained in-frame rearrangements with V and J assigned. These tables miss some clones; where compared with another copy, unresolved V genes account for less than half of the shortfall, and the remainder is unexplained. The V and J calls and clone size are taken from that table; D and trimming were inferred from the DNA. The sample records about 59,000 clones, approximately 81% of which are singletons. Roughly 13% of the sample lies in the top ten.

This sequence originates from an adult woman with latent tuberculosis. The sample was CD1b-GMM tetramer-negative cells sorted from PBMCs. The cell subset or site label corresponds to: T cells not binding CD1B-GMM tetramer, sorted from same donor. This receptor chain uses TRBV6-5 and TRBJ2-3; 11 bases in the junction line up with TRBD1. The CDR3 loop reads CASSYAGQGATDTQYF. The sequence in DNA is TGTGCCAGCAGTTACGCCGGACAGGGGGCTACAGATACGCAGTATTTT.